The 9 T cell receptor beta chains listed next were all sequenced from one sample in a study of blood T cell repertoires in COVID-19 (dated by TCRdb to the early 2020s). The library relied on the immunoSEQ multiplex PCR assay. TCRdb stores this immuneACCESS table with in-frame sequences only. Part of the clones is absent; in the studies checked, under half of the shortfall reflects unresolved V genes, and no reason is known for the rest. The sample table shows 20,000 to 25,000 clones, and roughly 88% are seen once. The leading ten clones occupy 9.5% to 15% of the sample. The sample was peripheral blood. Receptors originate from a woman of 80 years or more with active or convalescent COVID-19.

The rearrangement links TRBV11-3 to TRBJ1-1; D is unresolved. The CDR3 extends over 14 amino acids. Germline loops: CDR1 SGHNT, CDR2 YENEEA. V was cut by 5 bases and J by 0 bases, with 10 bases left in between. CDR3 nucleotides: TGTGCCAGCAGCCCCTTGACACTGAACACTGAAGCTTTCTTT. It is translated as CASSPLTLNTEAFF.

CDR3 DNA sequence: TGTGCCACCAGCAGTCGCGGGACCTACGAGCAGTACTTC. Amino acids: CATSSRGTYEQYF. V is TRBV15 and J is TRBJ2-7; D might be TRBD2 (6 bases). The CDR3 contains 13 residues. In germline, CDR1 is LNHNV, CDR2 YYDKDF (reference sequence). V lost 3 bases, J lost 2 bases, and 8 bases lay in between. Based on the CDR3 plus reference TRBV15 and TRBJ2-7, the full variable domain is DAMVIQNPRYQVTQFGKPVTLSCSQTLNHNVMYWYQQKSSQAPKLLFHYYDKDFNNEADTPDNFQSRRPNTSFCFLDIRSPGLGDTAMYLCATSSRGTYEQYFGPGTRLTVT.

The chain has TRBV6-1 and TRBJ1-2; D remains ambiguous. Trimming removed 2 bases at V and 6 bases at J, with 19 bases between. This CDR3 contains 16 residues. Germline loops: CDR1 MNHNS, CDR2 SASEGT. The CDR3 protein is CASSEYGVMVLDGYTF. Here the CDR3 DNA reads TGTGCCAGCAGTGAATACGGGGTTATGGTATTGGATGGCTACACCTTC.

This clone was picked up one time. This rearrangement joins TRBV5-1 to TRBJ2-1, with 11 bases fitting TRBD2. The CDR3 is 17 residues long. Trimming cost V 0 bases and J 2 bases; bases outside gene matches: 4. Germline CDR1 reads SGHRS; CDR2 reads YFSETQ. CDR3 DNA sequence: TGCGCCAGCAGCTTGGCACTAGCGGGAGCCACCTACAATGAGCAGTTCTTC. Amino acids: CASSLALAGATYNEQFF.

The chain has TRBV7-9 and TRBJ2-5; D remains ambiguous. Germline CDR1 is SEHNR and CDR2 is FQNEAQ (reference sequence). This CDR3 spans 12 amino acids. Trimming took 2 bases from V and 5 from J, leaving 6 bases between them. CDR3 nucleotides: TGTGCCAGCAGCTTACTAGGCGAGACCCAGTACTTC. This translates into CASSLLGETQYF.

This clone was seen a handful of times. The chain links TRBV3-1 (or the pseudogene TRBV3-2) to TRBJ1-1; 7 bases match TRBD1. Trimming took 1 base from V and 3 from J; bases not matched to a gene: 2. Germline CDR1 is LGHDT and CDR2 is YNNKEL (reference sequence). The CDR3 spans 14 residues. CDR3 nucleotide sequence: TGTGCCAGCAGCCAAGCAGGGGGATACACTGAAGCTTTCTTT. Translation: CASSQAGGYTEAFF.

The V gene is TRBV19, the J gene TRBJ1-1, with 10 bases lining up with TRBD1. CDR1 is LNHDA and CDR2 is SQIVND in the germline V gene (reference sequence). This CDR3 spans 16 amino acids. Trimming cost V 6 bases and J 1 base; bases outside gene matches: 8. The CDR3, as DNA: TGTGCCAGTAGGAGACAGGGGGCTTCGAAGAACACTGAAGCTTTCTTT. As protein: CASRRQGASKNTEAFF.

This clone was seen a few times. This chain uses TRBV6-5 with TRBJ2-2; a weak D match, TRBD1 (6 bases). The CDR3 consists of 15 residues. The V and J ends lost 2 bases and 5 bases respectively, with 12 bases between them. In germline, CDR1 is MNHEY, CDR2 SVGAGI. In nucleotides, the CDR3 is TGTGCCAGCAGTTACCTGTGGGGGCCGACCGGGGAGCTGTTTTTT. Protein: CASSYLWGPTGELFF.

The rearrangement joins TRBV5-1 to TRBJ1-5; 8 bases are a match to TRBD1. After removal of 0 bases from V and 6 bases from J, the junction contained 2 bases not matched to a gene. Germline CDR1 SGHRS, CDR2 YFSETQ. This CDR3 has 14 amino acids. CDR3 sequence (DNA): TGCGCCAGCAGCTTGGGAACAGGGGGTCAGCCCCAGCATTTT. Amino acids: CASSLGTGGQPQHF.